This T cell receptor beta chain appears in the sequencing data of a study of control samples from healthy donors and cancer patients. Assay: immunoSEQ multiplex PCR; the TCRdb copy retains only in-frame clones and omits some. This sample carries about 160,000 clones, about 95% of them seen once, and the ten largest clones take 13% to 15%. The CDR3 runs to 15 residues. Deletions cut 7 bases from V and 2 bases from J, with 12 bases between. Per germline, CDR1 LGHDT and CDR2 YNNKEL (reference sequence). The sequenced sample was PBMCs. This chain connects TRBV3-1 (or the pseudogene TRBV3-2) to TRBJ2-6; tentatively, D is TRBD1 or TRBD2 (7 bases each). The receptor was isolated from a man aged 55 to 69 with colorectal cancer. The CDR3 loop reads CASTQGGPGANVLTF. The DNA for the CDR3 is TGTGCCAGCACCCAGGGGGGGCCTGGGGCCAACGTCCTGACTTTC.